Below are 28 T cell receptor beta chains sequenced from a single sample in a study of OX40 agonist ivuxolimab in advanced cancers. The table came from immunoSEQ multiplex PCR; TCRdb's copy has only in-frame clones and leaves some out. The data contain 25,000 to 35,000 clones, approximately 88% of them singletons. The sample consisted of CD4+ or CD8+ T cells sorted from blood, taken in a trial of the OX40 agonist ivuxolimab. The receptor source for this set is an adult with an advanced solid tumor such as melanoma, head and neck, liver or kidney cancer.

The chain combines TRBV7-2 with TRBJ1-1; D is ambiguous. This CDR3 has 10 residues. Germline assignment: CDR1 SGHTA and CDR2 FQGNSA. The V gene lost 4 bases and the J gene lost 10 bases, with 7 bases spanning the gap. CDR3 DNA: TGTGCCAGCAGCTCCTTCCCAGCTTTCTTT. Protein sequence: CASSSFPAFF.

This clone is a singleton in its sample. The CDR3 loop is CATSSGSGANVLTF. The CDR3 coding sequence is TGTGCCACTAGCTCGGGCTCTGGGGCCAACGTCCTGACTTTC. The chain combines TRBV10-3 with TRBJ2-6; the D gene is possibly TRBD2 (5 bases). This CDR3 spans 14 amino acids. Between the trimmed V and J ends, which lost 10 bases and 0 bases, there was a span of 10 bases. From germline, CDR1 is ENHRY and CDR2 SYGVKD.

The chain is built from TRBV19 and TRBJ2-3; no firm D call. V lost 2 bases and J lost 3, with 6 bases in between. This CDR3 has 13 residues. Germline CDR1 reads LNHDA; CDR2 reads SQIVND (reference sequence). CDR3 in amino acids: CASSIIDTDTQYF. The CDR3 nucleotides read TGTGCCAGTAGTATAATCGATACAGATACGCAGTATTTT. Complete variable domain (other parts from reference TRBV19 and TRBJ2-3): DGGITQSPKYLFRKEGQNVTLSCEQNLNHDAMYWYRQDPGQGLRLIYYSQIVNDFQKGDIAEGYSVSREKKESFPLTVTSAQKNPTAFYLCASSIIDTDTQYFGPGTRLTVL.

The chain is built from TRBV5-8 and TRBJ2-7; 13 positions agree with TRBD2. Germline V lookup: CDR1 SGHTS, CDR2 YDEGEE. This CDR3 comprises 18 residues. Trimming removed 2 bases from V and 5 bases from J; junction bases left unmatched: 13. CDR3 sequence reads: CASSFRAYTSGRADEQYF. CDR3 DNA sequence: TGTGCCAGCAGCTTTAGGGCCTATACTAGCGGGAGGGCCGACGAGCAGTACTTC.

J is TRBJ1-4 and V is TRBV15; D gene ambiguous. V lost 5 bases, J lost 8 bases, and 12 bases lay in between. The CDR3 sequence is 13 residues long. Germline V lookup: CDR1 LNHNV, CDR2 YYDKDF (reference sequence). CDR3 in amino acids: CATSDRTTEKLFF. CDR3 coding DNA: TGTGCCACCAGCGACCGAACAACAGAAAAACTGTTTTTT.

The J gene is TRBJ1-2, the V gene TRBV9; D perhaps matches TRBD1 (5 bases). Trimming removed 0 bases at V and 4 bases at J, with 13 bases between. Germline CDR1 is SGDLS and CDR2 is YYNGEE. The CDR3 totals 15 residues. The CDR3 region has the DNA TGTGCCAGCAGCGTAGATCAGGGATTGGGCTATGGCTACACCTTC. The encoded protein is CASSVDQGLGYGYTF. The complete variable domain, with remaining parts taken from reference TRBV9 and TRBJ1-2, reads DSGVTQTPKHLITATGQRVTLRCSPRSGDLSVYWYQQSLDQGLQFLIQYYNGEERAKGNILERFSAQQFPDLHSELNLSSLELGDSALYFCASSVDQGLGYGYTFGSGTRLTVV.

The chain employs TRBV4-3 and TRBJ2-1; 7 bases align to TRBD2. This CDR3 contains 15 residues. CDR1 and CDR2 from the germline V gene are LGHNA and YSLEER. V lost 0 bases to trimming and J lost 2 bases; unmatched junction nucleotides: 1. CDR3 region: CASSQDGTTYNEQFF. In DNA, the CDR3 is TGCGCCAGCAGCCAAGACGGGACTACCTACAATGAGCAGTTCTTC.

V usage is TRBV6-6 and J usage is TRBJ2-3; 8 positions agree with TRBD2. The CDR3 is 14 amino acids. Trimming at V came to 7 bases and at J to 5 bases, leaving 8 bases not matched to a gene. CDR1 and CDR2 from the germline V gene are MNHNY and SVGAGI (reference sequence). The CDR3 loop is CASKGTGGVDTQYF. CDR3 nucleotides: TGTGCCAGCAAGGGAACGGGAGGGGTAGATACGCAGTATTTT.

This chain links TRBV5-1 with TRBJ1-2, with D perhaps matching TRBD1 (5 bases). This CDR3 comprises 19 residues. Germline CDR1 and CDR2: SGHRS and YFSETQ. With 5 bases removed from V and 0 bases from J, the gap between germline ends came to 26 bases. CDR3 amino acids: CASRRTQGEIGGANYGYTF. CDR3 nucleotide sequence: TGCGCCAGCAGACGGACACAAGGGGAGATCGGTGGGGCTAACTATGGCTACACCTTC.

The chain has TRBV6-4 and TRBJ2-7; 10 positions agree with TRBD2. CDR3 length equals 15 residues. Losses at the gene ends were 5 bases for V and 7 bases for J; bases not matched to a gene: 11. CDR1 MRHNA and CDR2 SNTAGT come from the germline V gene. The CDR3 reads CASSSLSGRAKEQYF. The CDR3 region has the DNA TGTGCCAGCAGTTCCCTCAGCGGGAGGGCAAAAGAGCAGTACTTC.

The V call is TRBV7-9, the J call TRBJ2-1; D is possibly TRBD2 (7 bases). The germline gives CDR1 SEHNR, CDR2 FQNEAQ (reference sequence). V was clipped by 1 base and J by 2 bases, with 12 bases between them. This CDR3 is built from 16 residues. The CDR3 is CASSLVAGATYNEQFF. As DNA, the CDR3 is TGTGCCAGCAGCTTAGTTGCGGGGGCAACCTACAATGAGCAGTTCTTC.

The CDR3 nucleotides are TGTGCCAGCAGCTCCGCCGGGACAGAGTCCTACGAGCAGTACTTC. Translating gives CASSSAGTESYEQYF. The rearrangement joins TRBV13 to TRBJ2-5; the match to TRBD1 covers 7 bases. Matching the DNA end better, TRBJ2-7 makes the J call doubtful. The germline gives CDR1 PRHDT, CDR2 FYEKMQ (reference sequence). The CDR3 is made up of 15 amino acids.

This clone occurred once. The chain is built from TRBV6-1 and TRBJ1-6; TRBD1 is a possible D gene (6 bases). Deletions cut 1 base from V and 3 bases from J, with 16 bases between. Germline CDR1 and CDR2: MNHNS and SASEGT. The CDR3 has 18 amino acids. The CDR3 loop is CASSEGTGLVFYNSPLHF. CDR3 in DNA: TGTGCCAGCAGTGAAGGAACAGGGTTAGTGTTCTATAATTCACCCCTCCACTTT.

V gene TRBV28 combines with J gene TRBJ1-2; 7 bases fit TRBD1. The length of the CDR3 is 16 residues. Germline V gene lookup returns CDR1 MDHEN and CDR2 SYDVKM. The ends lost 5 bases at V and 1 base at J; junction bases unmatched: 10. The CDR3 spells CASSTGTDSLNYGYTF. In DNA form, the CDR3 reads TGTGCCAGCAGTACCGGGACAGACAGCCTTAACTATGGCTACACCTTC.

The CDR3 DNA follows: TGTGCCAGCAGTCCAACAACCAACTATGGCTACACCTTC. Translated: CASSPTTNYGYTF. This chain uses TRBV6-6 with TRBJ1-2; the D is unclear. Trimming took 5 bases from V and 2 from J, leaving 9 bases between them. Germline V gene sequence: CDR1 MNHNY, CDR2 SVGAGI (reference sequence). The CDR3 is 13 residues long.

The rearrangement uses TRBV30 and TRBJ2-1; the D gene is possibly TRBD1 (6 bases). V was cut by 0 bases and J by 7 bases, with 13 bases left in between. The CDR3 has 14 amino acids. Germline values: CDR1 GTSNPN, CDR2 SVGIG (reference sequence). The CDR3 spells CAWSVLGTLNEQFF. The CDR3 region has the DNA TGTGCCTGGAGTGTACTAGGGACATTAAATGAGCAGTTCTTC. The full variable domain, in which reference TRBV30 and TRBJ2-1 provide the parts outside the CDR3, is SQTIHQWPATLVQPVGSPLSLECTVEGTSNPNLYWYRQAAGRGLQLLFYSVGIGQISSEVPQNLSASRPQDRQFILSSKKLLLSDSGFYLCAWSVLGTLNEQFFGPGTRLTVL.

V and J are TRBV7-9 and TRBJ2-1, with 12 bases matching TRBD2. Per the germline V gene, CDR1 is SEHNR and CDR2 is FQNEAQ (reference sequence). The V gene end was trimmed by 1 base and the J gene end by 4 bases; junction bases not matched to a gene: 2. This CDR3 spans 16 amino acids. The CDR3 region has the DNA TGTGCCAGCAGCTTAGAGACTAGCGGGGGATACAATGAGCAGTTCTTC. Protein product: CASSLETSGGYNEQFF. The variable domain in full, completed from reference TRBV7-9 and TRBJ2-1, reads DTGVSQNPRHKITKRGQNVTFRCDPISEHNRLYWYRQTLGQGPEFLTYFQNEAQLEKSRLLSDRFSAERPKGSFSTLEIQRTEQGDSAMYLCASSLETSGGYNEQFFGPGTRLTVL.

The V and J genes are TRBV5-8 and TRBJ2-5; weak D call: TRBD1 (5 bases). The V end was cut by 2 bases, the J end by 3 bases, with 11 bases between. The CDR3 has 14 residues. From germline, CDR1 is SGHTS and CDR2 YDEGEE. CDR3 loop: CASSFTGAKETQYF. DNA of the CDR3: TGTGCCAGCAGCTTCACAGGAGCCAAAGAGACCCAGTACTTC.

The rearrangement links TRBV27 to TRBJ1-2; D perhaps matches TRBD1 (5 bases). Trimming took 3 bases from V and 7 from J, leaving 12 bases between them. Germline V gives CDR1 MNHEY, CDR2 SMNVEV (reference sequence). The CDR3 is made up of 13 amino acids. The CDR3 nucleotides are TGTGCCAGCAGTTTTGTGGCAGGGTTTGGCTACACCTTC. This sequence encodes CASSFVAGFGYTF.

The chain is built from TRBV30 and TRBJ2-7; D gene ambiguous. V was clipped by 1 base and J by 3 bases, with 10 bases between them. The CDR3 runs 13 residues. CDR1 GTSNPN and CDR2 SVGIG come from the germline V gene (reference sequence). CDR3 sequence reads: CAWSAIDSYEQYF. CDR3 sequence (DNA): TGTGCCTGGAGTGCTATCGATAGCTACGAGCAGTACTTC.

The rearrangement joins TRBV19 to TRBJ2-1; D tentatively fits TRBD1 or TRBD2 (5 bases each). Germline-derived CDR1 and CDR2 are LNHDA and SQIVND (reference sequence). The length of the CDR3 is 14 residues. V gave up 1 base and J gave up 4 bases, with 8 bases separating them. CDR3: CASSIGGSYNEQFF. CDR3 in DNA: TGTGCCAGTAGTATAGGGGGGTCATACAATGAGCAGTTCTTC.

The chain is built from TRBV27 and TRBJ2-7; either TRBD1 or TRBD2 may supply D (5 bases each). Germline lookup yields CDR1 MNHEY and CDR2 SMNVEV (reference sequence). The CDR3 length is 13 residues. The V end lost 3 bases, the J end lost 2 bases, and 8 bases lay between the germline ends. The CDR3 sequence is CASSFGAAYEQYF. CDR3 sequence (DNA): TGTGCCAGCAGTTTCGGGGCAGCCTACGAGCAGTACTTC.

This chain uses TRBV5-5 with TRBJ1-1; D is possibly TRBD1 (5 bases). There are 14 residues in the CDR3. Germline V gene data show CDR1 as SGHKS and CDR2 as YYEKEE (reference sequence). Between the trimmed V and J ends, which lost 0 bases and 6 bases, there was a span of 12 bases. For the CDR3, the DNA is TGTGCCAGCAGCTTGGGGGGCAAGAGCTCTGAAGCTTTCTTT. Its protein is CASSLGGKSSEAFF. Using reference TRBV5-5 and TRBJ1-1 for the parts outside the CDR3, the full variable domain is DAGVTQSPTHLIKTRGQQVTLRCSPISGHKSVSWYQQVLGQGPQFIFQYYEKEERGRGNFPDRFSARQFPNYSSELNVNALLLGDSALYLCASSLGGKSSEAFFGQGTRLTVV.

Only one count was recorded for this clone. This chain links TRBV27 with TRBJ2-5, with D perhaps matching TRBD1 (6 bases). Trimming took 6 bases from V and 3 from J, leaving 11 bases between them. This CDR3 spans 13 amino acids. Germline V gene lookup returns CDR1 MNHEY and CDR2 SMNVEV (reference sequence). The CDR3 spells CASRPGQKETQYF. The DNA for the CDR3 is TGTGCCAGCAGGCCCGGACAGAAAGAGACCCAGTACTTC.

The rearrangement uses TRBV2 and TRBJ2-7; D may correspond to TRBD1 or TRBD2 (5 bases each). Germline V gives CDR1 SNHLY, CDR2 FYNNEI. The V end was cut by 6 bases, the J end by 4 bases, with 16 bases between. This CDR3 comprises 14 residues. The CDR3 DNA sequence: TGTGCCAGCAGCGGCCGGGACCGGGCGTACGAGCAGTACTTC. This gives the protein CASSGRDRAYEQYF.

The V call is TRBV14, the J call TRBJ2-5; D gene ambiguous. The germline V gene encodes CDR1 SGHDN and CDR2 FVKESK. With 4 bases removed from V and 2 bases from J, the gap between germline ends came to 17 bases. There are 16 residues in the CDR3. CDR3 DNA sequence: TGTGCCAGCAGCCCCTGGGTACCCGCAACACAAGAGACCCAGTACTTC. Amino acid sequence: CASSPWVPATQETQYF.

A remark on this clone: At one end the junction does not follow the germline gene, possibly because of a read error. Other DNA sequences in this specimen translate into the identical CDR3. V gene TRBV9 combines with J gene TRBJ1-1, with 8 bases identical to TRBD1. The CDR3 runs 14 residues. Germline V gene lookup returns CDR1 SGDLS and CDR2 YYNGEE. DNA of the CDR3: TGTGCCAGTAGCGTAGGGGGACAGGCCACTGAAGCTTTCTTT. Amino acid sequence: CASSVGGQATEAFF.

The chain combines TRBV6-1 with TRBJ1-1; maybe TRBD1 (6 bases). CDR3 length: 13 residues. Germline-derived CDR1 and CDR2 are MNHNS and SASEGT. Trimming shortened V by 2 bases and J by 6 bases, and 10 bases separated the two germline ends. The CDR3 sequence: CASSEWGGPEAFF. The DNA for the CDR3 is TGTGCCAGCAGTGAATGGGGGGGCCCTGAAGCTTTCTTT.